The TCR beta chain under discussion was sequenced for a study of blood T cell repertoires in COVID-19. The protocol was immunoSEQ multiplex PCR, while the TCRdb copy is restricted to in-frame clones and leaves out a portion. The table has 250,000 to 350,000 clones, 75% to 90% seen once; the top ten hold 2.5% to 3.5%. V shed 3 bases and J shed 4 bases, with 12 bases lying between them. This CDR3 is built from 14 residues. Germline values: CDR1 ENHRY, CDR2 SYGVKD. V is TRBV10-3 and J is TRBJ1-2, with D uncertain. This sequence was found in a woman aged 25 to 39 with COVID-19, enrolled during active disease. Material: peripheral blood. DNA of the CDR3: TGTGCCATCAGTGAATTGGACGGGAGCTATGGCTACACCTTC. It encodes CAISELDGSYGYTF.